This T cell receptor (beta chain) was documented in a study of T cells in Graves' hyperthyroidism and ophthalmopathy (dated by TCRdb to about 2019). About the study as a whole: Peripheral blood was collected at initial diagnosis, before any treatment. The approximately 90 discovery patients were divided at random into training and test sets in a 7:3 ratio. After sampling, hyperthyroidism patients received methimazole starting at 30 mg daily, and ophthalmopathy patients received high-dose intravenous methylprednisolone. Whether ophthalmopathy could be predicted prospectively was tested in an independent validation cohort made up of 18 hyperthyroidism patients plus 17 patients who later progressed to ophthalmopathy. The paper reports TCR Vbeta CDR3 sequencing of fewer than 150 peripheral blood samples: 40 to 45 ophthalmopathy, roughly 80 hyperthyroidism and around 17 progressor patients. In several Graves' hyperthyroidism patients, the study also compared T-cell repertoires from thyroid tissue with T-cell repertoires from blood. A discovery cohort of about a hundred patients, approximately 44 with Graves' ophthalmopathy and 55 to 65 with stable Graves' hyperthyroidism, was used to find distinguishing TCR V-J signatures.

V is reduced by 5 bases and J by 0 bases, leaving a spacing of 10 bases between them. CDR1 and CDR2 were assigned from the germline V gene as MNHEY and SVGEGT. Reading from cysteine to phenylalanine, the CDR3 counts 15 amino acids. Just the 45-base CDR3 DNA is kept, in frame starting at base 1. On this clonotype: Which antigen it targets is not known. Per-nucleotide qualities are absent, and no much larger clonotype sits a single base away.

The paper's findings and limits, for the study overall: In validation, progression to ophthalmopathy was predicted by the model with 70.59% sensitivity and around 75% specificity, a median of approximately 7.1 months before onset. In cross-validation, a model built on a 13 V-J signature told ophthalmopathy apart from stable hyperthyroidism with approximately 90% sensitivity and about 81% specificity, and in testing the same model reached 80%/75%. Sample size was not statistically predetermined, and investigators were not blinded to group allocation. Most expanded thyroid clonotypes (frequency above 0.001) were also detected in blood, suggesting blood repertoires may reflect thyroid immune responses.

Amplification of TCR beta CDR3 regions was carried out from RNA transcripts. For the first round of RT-PCR on the TCR CDR3, the HTBI primer set was used together with the Qiagen OneStep RT-PCR kit. The libraries were constructed in a second round of multiplex PCR and then size-selected and purified. Libraries were sequenced paired-end with 100 bp reads on an Illumina HiSeq2000. Turning to the authors' computational methods: SOAPnuke was used to process the raw data, removing reads that contained adapters or uncalled bases, had a mean Phred below 15, or lacked an exact match to the constant primer or identifier. High-quality paired reads were merged using COPE v1.2.5, and each unique nucleotide sequence was defined as a clonotype. MiTCR v1.1 was used to align the clonotypes against IMGT TRBV, TRBD and TRBJ reference segments. The analysis included only V-J combinations with a frequency above 0.0001, which together covered roughly 99% of the repertoires. The TCS score was defined as F50 (clonal expansion) divided by E x V (chaos), with BLOSUM62-based TCRdist calculated between CDR3 peptides within each V-J. Welch's t-statistics and random forest reduced 450 to 600 V-J features to some 14, which were used in a naive Bayes classifier (R e1071). In TCRdb, the public reads were trimmed at Q25 with fastp and aligned with MiXCR, with productive beta chains retained. Each CDR3 protein gets just one entry, which takes the most common genes and DNA from the rows behind it. These V and J calls are TCRdb output, not the study's own analysis. Here the sample has about 340,000 distinct CDR3 sequences; 15% to 20% occur a single time. The top ten clones comprise around 54% of the sample.

Stable Graves' hyperthyroidism was defined as no progression to ophthalmopathy during 18 months of follow-up. Hyperthyroidism patients were newly diagnosed, had a disease duration of under 2 months, and were aged 18 to 65 years. The study excluded patients with uncontrolled infections, other autoimmune diseases, pregnancy or lactation. Clinical symptoms, serum thyroxine and TRAb, thyroid ultrasound, and orbital computed tomography formed the basis for the diagnoses. PBMCs were separated from 7.5 to 10 ml of fresh peripheral blood using Ficoll-Paque density gradient centrifugation. Total RNA was extracted using Trizol reagent, and RNA quality was assessed on an Agilent 2100 Bioanalyzer.

The chain uses TRBV6-2 or TRBV6-3 and TRBJ2-2; the D element might be TRBD1 or TRBD2, as each aligns at 6 bases. Material for sequencing was blood. This clonotype was sampled from a woman aged 45-65 years with Graves' hyperthyroidism. In nucleotides, the sequence is TGTGCCAGCAGTCGCGGGACACCGAACACCGGGGAGCTGTTTTTT. Its coded protein is CASSRGTPNTGELFF.